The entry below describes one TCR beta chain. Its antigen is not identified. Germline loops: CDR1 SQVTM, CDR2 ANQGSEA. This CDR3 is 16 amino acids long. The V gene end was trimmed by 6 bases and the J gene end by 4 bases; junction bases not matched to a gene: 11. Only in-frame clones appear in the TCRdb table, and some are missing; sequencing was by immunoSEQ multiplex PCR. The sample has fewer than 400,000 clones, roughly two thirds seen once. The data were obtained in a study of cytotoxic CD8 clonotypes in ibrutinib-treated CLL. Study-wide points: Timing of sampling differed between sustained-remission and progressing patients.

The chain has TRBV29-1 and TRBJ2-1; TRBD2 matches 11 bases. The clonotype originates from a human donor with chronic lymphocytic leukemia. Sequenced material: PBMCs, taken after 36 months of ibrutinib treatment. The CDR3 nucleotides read TGCAGCGTAACGGTGACTAGCGGGATATTTTACAATGAGCAGTTCTTC. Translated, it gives CSVTVTSGIFYNEQFF.